The rows below give T cell receptor beta chains drawn from one sample of a study of blood T cell repertoires in COVID-19. Only in-frame clones appear in the TCRdb table, and some are missing; sequencing was by immunoSEQ multiplex PCR. The data contain over 35,000 clones, 80% to 90% of them singletons. Input material: peripheral blood. These receptors were taken from a woman of 80 years or more with COVID-19, enrolled during active disease. The conserved cysteine and the conserved F or W are not part of the CDR3 here.

j_call	v_call	cdr3_aa
TRBJ2-1	TRBV6-1	ASSEAGGDYNEQF
TRBJ2-7	TRBV7-8	ASSLGGLSYEQY
TRBJ2-7	TRBV28	ASRSELPGYEQY
TRBJ1-2	TRBV20-1	SASIPGANYGYT
TRBJ1-1	TRBV5-1	ASSLVPGMNTEAF
TRBJ2-1	TRBV7-2	ASSFTDAGGEQF
TRBJ1-2	TRBV15	ATSRDGGDYGYT
TRBJ1-2	TRBV10-3	AIIQGPNYGYT
TRBJ2-3	TRBV5-1	ASSSTTSGSTDTQY
TRBJ2-1	TRBV5-6	ASSWTQAYEQF
TRBJ2-1	TRBV19	ASSTRDRGFSGDPSYNEQF
TRBJ2-1	TRBV15	ATSRGSYNEQF
TRBJ1-4	TRBV6-1	ASSEIVNEKLF
TRBJ1-2	TRBV27	ASSLSRAERVLYGYT
TRBJ1-1	TRBV18	ASSQTRGNTEAF
TRBJ2-2	TRBV12-3/TRBV12-4	ASRRQDTGELF
TRBJ2-7	TRBV6-1	ASSARSSGRTYEQY
TRBJ2-3	TRBV6-1	ASSGYLRLAATDTQY
TRBJ2-2	TRBV4-3	ASSLRANTGELF
TRBJ1-1	TRBV12-3/TRBV12-4	ASSTRQGGEAF
TRBJ1-1	TRBV11-2	ASSPAGGEAF
TRBJ1-1	TRBV18	ASSPLSAVGDTEAF
TRBJ2-7	TRBV19	ASSSRLQGATYEQY
TRBJ1-1	TRBV6-5	ASSYSEGVGTEAF
TRBJ1-4	TRBV5-4	ASSRTDRGTNEKLF
TRBJ2-2	TRBV7-2	ASRSGLNTGELF
TRBJ2-3	TRBV3-1/TRBV3-2	ASSQDKRSTDTQY
TRBJ1-2	TRBV28	ASSPRDRGRGGYT
TRBJ1-1	TRBV7-2	ASSLSSDKATEAF
TRBJ1-4	TRBV7-2	ASSLRPRDRRTTNEKLF
TRBJ2-4	TRBV19	ASSTNTPGQPFAKNIQY
TRBJ2-5	TRBV27	ASRSYRGTQETQY
TRBJ1-4	TRBV12-5	ASGGRIGTVSNEKLF
TRBJ1-1	TRBV6-1	ASSEARAGTHEAF
TRBJ2-3	TRBV14	ASSPRALGGLDTQY
TRBJ2-7	TRBV9	ASSPGGEQY
TRBJ1-1	TRBV19	ASSRQENTEAF
TRBJ1-1	TRBV18	ASSPVASMNTEAF
TRBJ1-2	TRBV6-6	ASSYSYPGQGYGYT
TRBJ1-6	TRBV6-2/TRBV6-3	ASSWDRERSPLH
TRBJ2-7	TRBV6-5	AGSYGRGSSYEQY
TRBJ2-1	TRBV7-3	ASSLLGRGRLNEQF
TRBJ1-1	TRBV12-3/TRBV12-4	ASSFGRGTEAF
TRBJ1-5	TRBV7-2	ASTARVDQPQH
TRBJ1-3	TRBV9	ASSASGDRAGNTIY
TRBJ2-4	TRBV6-1	ASSEQGGRAKNIQY
TRBJ2-5	TRBV7-9	ASSLSLAGDQETQY
TRBJ2-3	TRBV13	ASSPDRVHTQY
TRBJ2-1	TRBV28	ASSFRRGSGSYNEQF
TRBJ2-1	TRBV5-6	ASEYTSGGYNEQF
TRBJ1-4	TRBV3-1/TRBV3-2	ASSPTQGAYEKLF